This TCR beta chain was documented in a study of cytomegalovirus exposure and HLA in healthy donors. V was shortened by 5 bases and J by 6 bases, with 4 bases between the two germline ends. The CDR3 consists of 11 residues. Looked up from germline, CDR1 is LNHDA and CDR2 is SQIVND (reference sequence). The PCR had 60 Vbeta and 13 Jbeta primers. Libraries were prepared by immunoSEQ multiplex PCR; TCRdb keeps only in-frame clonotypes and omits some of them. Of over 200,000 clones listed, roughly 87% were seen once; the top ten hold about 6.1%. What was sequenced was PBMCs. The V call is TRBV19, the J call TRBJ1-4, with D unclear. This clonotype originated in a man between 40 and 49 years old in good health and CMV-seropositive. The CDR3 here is CASSPDEKLFF. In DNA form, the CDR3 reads TGTGCCAGTAGTCCCGATGAAAAACTGTTTTTT.